A selection of T cell receptor beta chains follows, all from one sample in a study of technical replicates of blood from a few donors. This table comes from immunoSEQ multiplex PCR, and its TCRdb copy is limited to in-frame clones, with some not included. The sample contains 75,000 to 95,000 clones, 95% of which appear only once. The sequenced sample consisted of T cells isolated from PBMCs. Receptors were obtained from a human donor in good health. Each CDR3 is given with its conserved first and last residue. The D gene is left open where the match is weak. A row's size may be missing; if present it is once, few, many or a size class.

V	D	size	J	DNA	CDR3
TRBV10-3	NA	NA	TRBJ1-2	TGTGCCATCACCGGACAGAATAACTATGGCTACACCTTC	CAITGQNNYGYTF
TRBV7-8	NA	NA	TRBJ2-3	TGTGCCAGCAGCCAAGCACCGGCGGGCACAGATACGCAGTATTTT	CASSQAPAGTDTQYF
TRBV5-1	TRBD1	once	TRBJ1-4	TGCGCCAGCAGCTCTTCGGGACAGGGGCCTCCCGAGGAAAAACTGTTTTTT	CASSSSGQGPPEEKLFF
TRBV4-2	NA	NA	TRBJ1-3	TGTGCCAGCAGCCAAGATAGGGCAGGGGCCGGAAACACCATATATTTT	CASSQDRAGAGNTIYF
TRBV5-5	TRBD2	NA	TRBJ2-1	TGTGCCAGCAGCTTGGCGGGGGGTACTTGGAATGAGCAGTTCTTC	CASSLAGGTWNEQFF
TRBV28	TRBD1	NA	TRBJ1-1	TGTGCCAGCAATTACGGGACAGTGACTGAAGCTTTCTTT	CASNYGTVTEAFF
TRBV14	TRBD2	NA	TRBJ2-3	TGTGCCAGCAGCCAAGAGTGGGAGGGGATAGATACGCAGTATTTT	CASSQEWEGIDTQYF
TRBV29-1	NA	few	TRBJ1-2	TGCAGCGTTGGGGGGGGCCATAACTATGGCTACACCTTC	CSVGGGHNYGYTF
TRBV9	TRBD2	once	TRBJ2-1	TGTGCCAGCAGCGTAGGAAGCGGGGGGCTTTACAATGAGCAGTTCTTC	CASSVGSGGLYNEQFF
TRBV6-6	NA	NA	TRBJ2-1	TGTGCCAGCAGTCCCTACCGACCGGGTTACAATGAGCAGTTCTTC	CASSPYRPGYNEQFF
TRBV2	NA	NA	TRBJ1-3	TGTGCCAGCGGGGGGAACACCATATATTTT	CASGGNTIYF
TRBV7-2	NA	NA	TRBJ2-1	TGTGCCAGCAGCTTAAGGGGGTATGAGCAGTTCTTC	CASSLRGYEQFF
TRBV10-2	TRBD2	NA	TRBJ2-1	TGCGCCAGCTTAATGAGCGGGGGGGCCTACAATGAGCAGTTCTTC	CASLMSGGAYNEQFF
TRBV14	NA	NA	TRBJ2-7	TGTGCCAGCAGCCGCAGCGGCATGTACGAGCAGTACTTC	CASSRSGMYEQYF
TRBV4-2	NA	NA	TRBJ2-5	TGTGCCAGCAGCCAAAATCCCACCCTAGCCCTCCAAGAGACCCAGTACTTC	CASSQNPTLALQETQYF
TRBV5-8	NA	NA	TRBJ2-7	TGTGCCAGCAGCCCTCTAAGCTCCTACGAGCAGTACTTC	CASSPLSSYEQYF
TRBV4-2	NA	NA	TRBJ2-3	TGTGCCAGCAGCCCCGGGGATCGGGGTACGCAGTATTTT	CASSPGDRGTQYF
TRBV27	TRBD2	NA	TRBJ2-1	TGTGCCAGCAGTTCGGGACTAGCCTTCCCCTCCTACAATGAGCAGTTCTTC	CASSSGLAFPSYNEQFF
TRBV5-1	NA	NA	TRBJ1-1	TGCGCCAGCAGCTTACAGGGAGGGGACACTGAAGCTTTCTTT	CASSLQGGDTEAFF
TRBV7-9	TRBD1	NA	TRBJ1-1	TGTGCCAGCAGCCCCGCGACAGGGTTGGTCACTGAAGCTTTCTTT	CASSPATGLVTEAFF
TRBV11-1	TRBD2	NA	TRBJ2-1	TGTGCCAGCAGCTTATCGTGGGGGGGGAATGAGCAGTTCTTC	CASSLSWGGNEQFF
TRBV18	TRBD1	NA	TRBJ1-1	TGTGCCAGCTCACCAGGGGTGAGTACAGGGGGCAATGAAGCTTTCTTT	CASSPGVSTGGNEAFF
TRBV11-3	TRBD2	NA	TRBJ2-5	TGTGCCAGCAGCCCGGGACTAGTGCCAGAGACCCAGTACTTC	CASSPGLVPETQYF
TRBV5-4	TRBD2	NA	TRBJ2-1	TGTGCCAGCAAACCGGGACTAGCGGGGAGCTCCTACAATGAGCAGTTCTTC	CASKPGLAGSSYNEQFF
TRBV21-1	NA	NA	TRBJ1-1	TGTGCCAGCAGCAAAGGGGTTCGGGGAACAGGGACGAACACTGAAGCTTTCTTT	CASSKGVRGTGTNTEAFF
TRBV7-9	NA	NA	TRBJ2-1	TGTGCCAGCACCCCCTGGGTGGGGAAGGGGTACAATGAGCAGTTCTTC	CASTPWVGKGYNEQFF
TRBV4-1	TRBD2	NA	TRBJ2-1	TGCGCCAGCAGCCACCCCATAGCGGGAGGGCCCGTCAATGAGCAGTTCTTC	CASSHPIAGGPVNEQFF
TRBV7-9	NA	NA	TRBJ2-7	TGTGCCAGCAGCGGAGAACTAGTGATCTACGAGCAGTACTTC	CASSGELVIYEQYF
TRBV4-1	TRBD1	NA	TRBJ1-1	TGCGCCAGCAGCCCCCAGGGGGCTGAAGCTTTCTTT	CASSPQGAEAFF
TRBV4-2	NA	NA	TRBJ1-1	TGTGCCAGCAGCCAAGACGTCCTGAACACTGAAGCTTTCTTT	CASSQDVLNTEAFF
TRBV5-4	TRBD1	once	TRBJ2-7	TGTGCCAGCAGCTTGGGACAGGGAGCCTACGAGCAGTACTTC	CASSLGQGAYEQYF
TRBV7-9	NA	NA	TRBJ2-1	TGTGCCAGCAGCTTAGGTTTCCAAAACAATGAGCAGTTCTTC	CASSLGFQNNEQFF
TRBV27	TRBD2	NA	TRBJ2-5	TGTGCCAGCAGTCACGGACTAGCCTCTTTAGAGACCCAGTACTTC	CASSHGLASLETQYF
TRBV27	NA	NA	TRBJ2-1	TGTGCCAGCAGTTCAGGGACATCCAATGAGCAGTTCTTC	CASSSGTSNEQFF
TRBV5-4	NA	NA	TRBJ2-7	TGTGCCAGCAGCTCTTCAGGCTACGAGCAGTACTTC	CASSSSGYEQYF
TRBV15	TRBD2	NA	TRBJ2-3	TGTGCCACCAGCAGAGATTTAGTGGCGGGAGCTGGTACAGATACGCAGTATTTT	CATSRDLVAGAGTDTQYF
TRBV7-9	NA	NA	TRBJ1-1	TGTGCCAGCAGCTCAAGAGTCGGTACGGACACTGAAGCTTTCTTT	CASSSRVGTDTEAFF
TRBV6-6	NA	NA	TRBJ2-7	TGTGCCAGCAGCCCCCGGGGAGACGAGCAGTACTTC	CASSPRGDEQYF
TRBV4-2	NA	NA	TRBJ1-2	TGTGCCAGCAGCCAAGAACAGGCTAAGTCATATGGCTACACCTTC	CASSQEQAKSYGYTF
TRBV5-6	TRBD1	NA	TRBJ2-5	TGTGCCAGCAGCGGAACAGTAGGGGGCCGAGAGACCCAGTACTTC	CASSGTVGGRETQYF
TRBV9	TRBD1	NA	TRBJ1-1	TGTGCCAGCAGCGCCCGACAGGGTTGGGACACTGAAGCTTTCTTT	CASSARQGWDTEAFF
TRBV29-1	NA	few	TRBJ1-1	TGCAGCGCTAACACTGAAGCTTTCTTT	CSANTEAFF
TRBV10-3	TRBD2	NA	TRBJ2-2	TGTGCCATCTCTCTAGCGGGAGAATCCGGGGAGCTGTTTTTT	CAISLAGESGELFF
TRBV6-4	TRBD2	NA	TRBJ2-2	TGTGCCAGCAGCGGACTAGCGGGGGCCCACACCGGGGAGCTGTTTTTT	CASSGLAGAHTGELFF
TRBV5-8	NA	NA	TRBJ2-3	TGTGCCAGCAGCTACAGAGATACGCAGTATTTT	CASSYRDTQYF
TRBV5-5	NA	NA	TRBJ1-5	TGTGCCAGCAGCTTACAGTATAATCAGCCCCAGCATTTT	CASSLQYNQPQHF
TRBV28	NA	NA	TRBJ1-1	TGTGCCAGCAGTTTATTGGAGGAGTGGGCTGAAGCTTTCTTT	CASSLLEEWAEAFF
TRBV19	TRBD1	NA	TRBJ1-1	TGTGCCAGTAGTCCCCGACAGGGAATGAACACTGAAGCTTTCTTT	CASSPRQGMNTEAFF
TRBV6-1	NA	NA	TRBJ2-3	TGTGCCAGCAGTGAAGCGAAGGGGAGGTCAGATACGCAGTATTTT	CASSEAKGRSDTQYF
TRBV30	TRBD2	once	TRBJ2-1	TGTGCCTGGAGTCCAGCGGGGGGGGACTACTCCTACAATGAGCAGTTCTTC	CAWSPAGGDYSYNEQFF
TRBV11-3	TRBD2	NA	TRBJ2-2	TGTGCCAGCAGCGCCTGGGGGGGGTTTATCGCCGGGGAGCTGTTTTTT	CASSAWGGFIAGELFF
TRBV27	TRBD1	NA	TRBJ2-5	TGTGCCAGCAGTACGACTCGCCAGGGGGATAGGGAGACCCAGTACTTC	CASSTTRQGDRETQYF
TRBV29-1	TRBD2	once	TRBJ2-1	TGCAGCGTTGAAACCCTAGCGGGGACATACAATGAGCAGTTCTTC	CSVETLAGTYNEQFF